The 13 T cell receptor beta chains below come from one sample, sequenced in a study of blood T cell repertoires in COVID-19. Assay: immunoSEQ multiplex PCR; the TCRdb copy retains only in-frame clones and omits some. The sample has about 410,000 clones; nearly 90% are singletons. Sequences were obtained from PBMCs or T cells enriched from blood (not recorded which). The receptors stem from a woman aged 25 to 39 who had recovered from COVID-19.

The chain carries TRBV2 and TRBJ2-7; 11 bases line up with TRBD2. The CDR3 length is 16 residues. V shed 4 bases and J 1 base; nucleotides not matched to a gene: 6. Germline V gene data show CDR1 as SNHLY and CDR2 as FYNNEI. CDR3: CASSGSSSGRSYEQYF. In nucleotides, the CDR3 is TGTGCCAGCAGTGGGAGCTCTAGCGGGAGGTCCTACGAGCAGTACTTC.

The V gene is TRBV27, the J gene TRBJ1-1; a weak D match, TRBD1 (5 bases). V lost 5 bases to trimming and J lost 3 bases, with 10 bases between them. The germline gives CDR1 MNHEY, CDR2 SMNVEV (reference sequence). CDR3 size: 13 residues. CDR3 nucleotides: TGTGCCAGCAGTATCTCAGGGCACACTGAAGCTTTCTTT. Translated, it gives CASSISGHTEAFF.

CDR3 nucleotides: TGCGCCAGCAGCTTGGAGTCGTTTATGGGACAGGCCCAATTTTTCTTT. It is translated as CASSLESFMGQAQFFF. The V gene is TRBV5-1, the J gene TRBJ1-1; the match to TRBD1 covers 8 bases. In germline, CDR1 is SGHRS, CDR2 YFSETQ. The J segment lost 13 bases and the V segment lost 0 bases, leaving 17 bases of the junction unmatched. The CDR3 length is 16 residues.

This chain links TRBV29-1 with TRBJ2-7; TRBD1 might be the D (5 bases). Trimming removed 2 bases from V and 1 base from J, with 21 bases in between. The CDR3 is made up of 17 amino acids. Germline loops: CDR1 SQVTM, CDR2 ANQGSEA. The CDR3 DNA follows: TGCAGCGTTGAAATAGGTCTTAAGGGCAGGGTTTCCTACGAGCAGTACTTC. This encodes CSVEIGLKGRVSYEQYF.

DNA of the CDR3: TGTGCCAGCAGCTTAGAATCAGGGGCCAACGTCCTGACTTTC. Translated, it gives CASSLESGANVLTF. The chain recombines TRBV7-2 with TRBJ2-6; D remains unclear. Germline lookup yields CDR1 SGHTA and CDR2 FQGNSA. The CDR3 contains 14 residues. The V end lost 1 base, the J end lost 4 bases, and 5 bases lay between the germline ends.

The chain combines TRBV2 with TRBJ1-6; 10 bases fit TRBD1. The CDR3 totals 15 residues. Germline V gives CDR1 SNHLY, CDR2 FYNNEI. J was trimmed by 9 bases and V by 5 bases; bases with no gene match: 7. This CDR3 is CASSFGDRGLSPLHF. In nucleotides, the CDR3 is TGTGCCAGCAGTTTTGGAGACAGGGGGCTTTCACCCCTCCACTTT.

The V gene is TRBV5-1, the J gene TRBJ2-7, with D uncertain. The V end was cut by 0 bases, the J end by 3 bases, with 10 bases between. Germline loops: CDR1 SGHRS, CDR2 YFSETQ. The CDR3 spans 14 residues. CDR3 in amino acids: CASSLGTSNYEQYF. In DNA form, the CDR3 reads TGCGCCAGCAGCTTGGGCACTTCGAACTACGAGCAGTACTTC.

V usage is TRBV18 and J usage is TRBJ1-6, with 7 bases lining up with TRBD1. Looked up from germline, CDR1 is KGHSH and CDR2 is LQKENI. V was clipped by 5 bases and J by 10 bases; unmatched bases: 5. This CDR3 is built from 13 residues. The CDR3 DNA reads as TGTGCCAGCTCAACAGACAGGGACTCACCCCTCCACTTT. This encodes CASSTDRDSPLHF.

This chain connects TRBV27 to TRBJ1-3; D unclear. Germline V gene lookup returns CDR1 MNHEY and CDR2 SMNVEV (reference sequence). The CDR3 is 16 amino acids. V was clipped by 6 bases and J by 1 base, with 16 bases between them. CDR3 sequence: CASRPHGRLSGNTIYF. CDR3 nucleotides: TGTGCCAGCAGACCTCACGGGAGACTATCTGGAAACACCATATATTTT.

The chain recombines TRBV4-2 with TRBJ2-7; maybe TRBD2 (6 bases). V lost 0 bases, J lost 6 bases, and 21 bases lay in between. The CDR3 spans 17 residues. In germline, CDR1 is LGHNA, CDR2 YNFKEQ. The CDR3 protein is CASSQDPRRGSDSEQYF. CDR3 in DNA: TGTGCCAGCAGCCAAGATCCCCGACGGGGGTCCGATTCCGAGCAGTACTTC.

The CDR3 bases are TGTGCCAGCAGCCGGGGGCCCGACAGGGTGGAGACCCAGTACTTC. As protein: CASSRGPDRVETQYF. The chain couples TRBV5-4 to TRBJ2-5, with D maybe TRBD1 (7 bases). The CDR3 is 15 amino acids. V was shortened by 4 bases and J by 5 bases, with 18 bases between the two germline ends. Germline V gives CDR1 SGHNT, CDR2 YYREEE (reference sequence).

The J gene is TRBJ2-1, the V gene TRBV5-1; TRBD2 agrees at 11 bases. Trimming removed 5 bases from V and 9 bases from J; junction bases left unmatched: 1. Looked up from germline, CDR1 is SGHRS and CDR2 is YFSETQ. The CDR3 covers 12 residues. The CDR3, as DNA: TGCGCCAGCAGTAGCGGGAGGGGTGAGCAGTTCTTC. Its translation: CASSSGRGEQFF.

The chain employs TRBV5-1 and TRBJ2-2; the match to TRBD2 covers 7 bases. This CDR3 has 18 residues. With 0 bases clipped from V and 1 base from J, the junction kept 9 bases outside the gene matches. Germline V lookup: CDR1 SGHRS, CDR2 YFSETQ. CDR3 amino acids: CASSLVAGELGNTGELFF. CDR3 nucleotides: TGCGCCAGCAGCTTGGTCGCGGGAGAGCTGGGGAACACCGGGGAGCTGTTTTTT.